This TCR beta chain emerged from a study of cytotoxic CD8 clonotypes in ibrutinib-treated CLL. Study overall: Patient counts were about a dozen relapsed/refractory, roughly 16 treatment-naive and around 18 IGHV unmutated. Outcomes included 24 partial and 2 complete responses; after median around 65 months, roughly 14 stayed remitted and around 12 progressed. Whole-study results and caveats: Before falling back toward baseline at progression, clonality had risen at the time of ibrutinib response.

Researchers set a sequencing depth target of 1 in 200,000 to 1 in 1 million T cells. The protocol was immunoSEQ multiplex PCR, while the TCRdb copy is restricted to in-frame clones and leaves out a portion. In the table there are approximately 97,000 clones, roughly 80% of which are singletons. A remark on this clone: No antigen is known for it.

CDR3 length: 17 amino acids. Germline-derived CDR1 and CDR2 are MDHEN and SYDVKM. V was clipped by 2 bases and J by 1 base; unmatched bases: 5. The V call is TRBV28, the J call TRBJ2-6, with TRBD2 matching 7 bases. The sequence was collected from a human donor with chronic lymphocytic leukemia. Sequenced material: PBMCs, taken after 24 months of ibrutinib treatment. In DNA, the CDR3 is TGTGCCAGCAGTTTAACAGCGGGAAGGTCTGGGGCCAACGTCCTGACTTTC. Amino acids: CASSLTAGRSGANVLTF.